Sequencing of this T cell receptor beta chain was carried out in a study of cytomegalovirus exposure and HLA in healthy donors. Germline CDR1 is MNHEY and CDR2 is SMNVEV (reference sequence). Trimming pared 1 base from V and 6 bases from J, leaving 12 bases between. CDR3 length: 14 amino acids. Here immunoSEQ multiplex PCR was the method, and the copy in TCRdb shows in-frame clones only, minus some. The table lists approximately 110,000 clones, about 86% of them singletons. The TCR sequence derives from a woman under 30 in good health and CMV-seropositive. Sample: PBMCs. This chain links TRBV27 with TRBJ2-5, with D possibly being TRBD2 (5 bases). The CDR3 DNA is TGTGCCAGCAGTTTATTAGCTACGGGGAAGACCCAGTACTTC. It specifies CASSLLATGKTQYF.